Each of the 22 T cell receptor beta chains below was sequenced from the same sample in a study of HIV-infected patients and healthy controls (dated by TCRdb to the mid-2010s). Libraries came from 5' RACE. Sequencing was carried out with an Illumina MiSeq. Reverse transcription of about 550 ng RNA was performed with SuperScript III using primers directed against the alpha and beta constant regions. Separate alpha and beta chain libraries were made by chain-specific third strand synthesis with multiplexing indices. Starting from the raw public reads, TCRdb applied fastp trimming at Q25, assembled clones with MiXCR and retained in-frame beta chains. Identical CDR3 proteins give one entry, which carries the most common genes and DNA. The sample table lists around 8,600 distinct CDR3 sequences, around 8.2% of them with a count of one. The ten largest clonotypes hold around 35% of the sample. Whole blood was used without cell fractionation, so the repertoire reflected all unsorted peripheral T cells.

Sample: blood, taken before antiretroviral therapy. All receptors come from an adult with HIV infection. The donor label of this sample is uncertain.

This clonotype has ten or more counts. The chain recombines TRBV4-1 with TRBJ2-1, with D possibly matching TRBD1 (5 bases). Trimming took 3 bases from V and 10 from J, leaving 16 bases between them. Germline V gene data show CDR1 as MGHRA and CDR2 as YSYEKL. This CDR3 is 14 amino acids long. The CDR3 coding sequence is TGCGCCAGCAGCCACCAGTCGGACACCCCGGAGCAGTTCTTC. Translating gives CASSHQSDTPEQFF.

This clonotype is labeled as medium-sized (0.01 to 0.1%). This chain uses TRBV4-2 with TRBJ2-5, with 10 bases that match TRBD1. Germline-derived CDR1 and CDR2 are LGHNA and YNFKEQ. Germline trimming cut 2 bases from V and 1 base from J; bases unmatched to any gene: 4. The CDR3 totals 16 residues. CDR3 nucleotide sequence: TGTGCCAGCAGCCAATTCGGACAGGGGGGCCAAGAGACCCAGTACTTC. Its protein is CASSQFGQGGQETQYF.

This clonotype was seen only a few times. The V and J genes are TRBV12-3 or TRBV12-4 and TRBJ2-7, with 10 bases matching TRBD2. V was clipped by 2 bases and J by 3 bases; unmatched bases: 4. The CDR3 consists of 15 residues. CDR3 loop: CASSLRPSGGYEQYF. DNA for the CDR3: TGTGCCAGCAGTTTACGTCCTAGCGGGGGCTACGAGCAGTACTTC.

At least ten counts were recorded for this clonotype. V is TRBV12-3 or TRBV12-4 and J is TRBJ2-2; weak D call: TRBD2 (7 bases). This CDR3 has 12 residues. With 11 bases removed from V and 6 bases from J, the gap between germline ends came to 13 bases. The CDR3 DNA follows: TGTGCCGGAGGGGAGGGGGCCGGGGAGCTGTTTTTT. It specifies CAGGEGAGELFF.

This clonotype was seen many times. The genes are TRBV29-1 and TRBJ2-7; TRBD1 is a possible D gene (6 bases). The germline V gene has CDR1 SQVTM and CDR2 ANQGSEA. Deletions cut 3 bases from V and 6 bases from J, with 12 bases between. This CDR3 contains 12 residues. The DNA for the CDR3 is TGCAGCGTTGATCAGGGGAAGGGCGAGCAGTACTTC. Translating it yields CSVDQGKGEQYF.

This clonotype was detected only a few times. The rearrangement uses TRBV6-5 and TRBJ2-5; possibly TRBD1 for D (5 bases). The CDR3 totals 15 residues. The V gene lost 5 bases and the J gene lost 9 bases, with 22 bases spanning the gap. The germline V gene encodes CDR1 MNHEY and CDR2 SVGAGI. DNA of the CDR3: TGTGCCAGCAGTCCACCCGGACACGCCGGAACGGCCCAGTACTTC. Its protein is CASSPPGHAGTAQYF.

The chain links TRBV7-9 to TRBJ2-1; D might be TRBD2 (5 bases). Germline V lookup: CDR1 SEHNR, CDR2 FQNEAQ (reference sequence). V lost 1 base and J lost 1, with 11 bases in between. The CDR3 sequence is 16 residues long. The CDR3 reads CASSLVAKVSYNEQFF. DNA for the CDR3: TGTGCCAGCAGCTTAGTAGCGAAAGTTTCCTACAATGAGCAGTTCTTC.

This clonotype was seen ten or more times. CDR3 protein: CASSLSLSSEPQHF. The CDR3 DNA reads as TGCGCCAGCAGCCTTTCCCTATCTTCGGAGCCCCAGCATTTT. This chain uses TRBV4-1 with TRBJ1-5; no definite D call. The ends were cut back, 4 bases at V and 8 bases at J, with 15 bases in the middle. CDR3 length: 14 amino acids. Per the germline V gene, CDR1 is MGHRA and CDR2 is YSYEKL.

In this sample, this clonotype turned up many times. The CDR3, as DNA: TGTGCCAGCAGCTTATCCCTGTACAATGAGCAGTTCTTC. This codes for CASSLSLYNEQFF. The gene calls are TRBV7-2 and TRBJ2-1; D is uncertain. CDR3 length: 13 residues. From germline, CDR1 is SGHTA and CDR2 FQGNSA. Trimming stripped 2 bases from V and 4 bases from J, with 6 bases between.

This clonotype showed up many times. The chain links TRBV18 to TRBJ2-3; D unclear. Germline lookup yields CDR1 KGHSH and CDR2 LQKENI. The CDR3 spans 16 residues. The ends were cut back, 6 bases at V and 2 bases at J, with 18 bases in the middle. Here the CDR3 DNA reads TGTGCCAGCTCCCGCTCGTCGGAGCCCCTCACAGATACGCAGTATTTT. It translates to CASSRSSEPLTDTQYF.

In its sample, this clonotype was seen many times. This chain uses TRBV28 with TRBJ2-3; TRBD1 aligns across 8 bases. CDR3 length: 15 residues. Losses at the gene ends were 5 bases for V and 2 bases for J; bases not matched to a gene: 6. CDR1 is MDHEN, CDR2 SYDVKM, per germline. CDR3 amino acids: CASSQDRVDTDTQYF. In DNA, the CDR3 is TGTGCCAGCAGTCAGGACAGGGTCGACACAGATACGCAGTATTTT.

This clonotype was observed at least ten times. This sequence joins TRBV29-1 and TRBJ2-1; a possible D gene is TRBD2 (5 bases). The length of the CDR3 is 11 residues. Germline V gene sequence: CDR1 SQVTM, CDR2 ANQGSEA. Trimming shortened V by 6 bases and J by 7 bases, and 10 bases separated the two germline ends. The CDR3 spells CSVERRNEQFF. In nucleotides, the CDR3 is TGCAGCGTCGAAAGGAGGAATGAGCAGTTCTTC.

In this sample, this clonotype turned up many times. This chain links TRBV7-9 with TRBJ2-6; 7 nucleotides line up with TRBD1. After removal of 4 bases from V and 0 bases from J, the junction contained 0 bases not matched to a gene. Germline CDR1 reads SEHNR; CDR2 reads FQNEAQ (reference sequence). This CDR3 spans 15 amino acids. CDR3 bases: TGTGCCAGCAGCTACAGGGGCTCTGGGGCCAACGTCCTGACTTTC. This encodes CASSYRGSGANVLTF.

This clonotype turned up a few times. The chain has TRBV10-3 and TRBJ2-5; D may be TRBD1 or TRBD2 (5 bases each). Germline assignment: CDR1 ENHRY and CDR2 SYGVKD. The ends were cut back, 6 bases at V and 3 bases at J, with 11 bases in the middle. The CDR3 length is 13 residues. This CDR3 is CAISPEGKETQYF. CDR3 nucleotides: TGTGCCATCAGCCCTGAGGGGAAAGAGACCCAGTACTTC.

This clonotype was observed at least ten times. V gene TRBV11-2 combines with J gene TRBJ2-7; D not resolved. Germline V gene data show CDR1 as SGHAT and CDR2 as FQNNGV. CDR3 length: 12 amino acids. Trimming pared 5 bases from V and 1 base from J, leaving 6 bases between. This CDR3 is CASSARSYEQYF. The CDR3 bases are TGTGCCAGCAGCGCGAGATCCTACGAGCAGTACTTC. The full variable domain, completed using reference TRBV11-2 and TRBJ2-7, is EAGVAQSPRYKIIEKRQSVAFWCNPISGHATLYWYQQILGQGPKLLIQFQNNGVVDDSQLPKDRFSAERLKGVDSTLKIQPAKLEDSAVYLCASSARSYEQYFGPGTRLTVT.

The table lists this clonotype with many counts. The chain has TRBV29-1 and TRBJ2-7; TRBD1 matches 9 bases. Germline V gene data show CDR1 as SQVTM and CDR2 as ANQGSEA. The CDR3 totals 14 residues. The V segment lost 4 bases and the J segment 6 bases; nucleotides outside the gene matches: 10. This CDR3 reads CSVVPDRGPAEQYF. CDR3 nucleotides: TGCAGCGTTGTGCCGGACAGGGGACCCGCCGAGCAGTACTTC.

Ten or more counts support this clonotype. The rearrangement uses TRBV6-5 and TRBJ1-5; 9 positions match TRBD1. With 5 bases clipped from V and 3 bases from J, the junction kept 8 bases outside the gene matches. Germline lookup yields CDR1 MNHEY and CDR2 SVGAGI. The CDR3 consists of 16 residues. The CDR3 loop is CASSQAGTGYNQPQHF. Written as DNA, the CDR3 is TGTGCCAGCAGTCAAGCGGGGACAGGGTACAATCAGCCCCAGCATTTT.

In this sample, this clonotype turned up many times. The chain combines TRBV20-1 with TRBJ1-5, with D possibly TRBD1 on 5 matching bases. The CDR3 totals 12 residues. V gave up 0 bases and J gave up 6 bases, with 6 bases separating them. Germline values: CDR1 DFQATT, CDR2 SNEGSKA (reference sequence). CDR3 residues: CSAREGPQPQHF. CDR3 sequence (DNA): TGCAGTGCTAGAGAGGGACCTCAGCCCCAGCATTTT.

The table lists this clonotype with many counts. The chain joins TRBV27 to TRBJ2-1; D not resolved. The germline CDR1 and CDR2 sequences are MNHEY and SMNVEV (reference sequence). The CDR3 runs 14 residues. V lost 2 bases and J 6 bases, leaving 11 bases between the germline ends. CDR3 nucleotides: TGTGCCAGCAGTTTAGACTTAATCTCCAATGAGCAGTTCTTC. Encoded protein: CASSLDLISNEQFF.

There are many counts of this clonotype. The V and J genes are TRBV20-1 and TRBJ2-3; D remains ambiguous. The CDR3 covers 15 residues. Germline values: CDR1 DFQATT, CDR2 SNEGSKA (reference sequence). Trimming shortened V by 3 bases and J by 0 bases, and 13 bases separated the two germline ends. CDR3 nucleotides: TGCAGTGCTAGCCAATCCGATACTAGCACAGATACGCAGTATTTT. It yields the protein CSASQSDTSTDTQYF.

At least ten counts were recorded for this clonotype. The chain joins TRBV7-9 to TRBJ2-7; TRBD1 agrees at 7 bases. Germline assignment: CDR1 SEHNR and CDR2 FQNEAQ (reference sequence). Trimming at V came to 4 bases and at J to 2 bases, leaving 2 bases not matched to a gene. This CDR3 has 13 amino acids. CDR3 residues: CASSSGQTYEQYF. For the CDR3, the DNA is TGTGCCAGCAGCTCGGGACAGACCTACGAGCAGTACTTC.

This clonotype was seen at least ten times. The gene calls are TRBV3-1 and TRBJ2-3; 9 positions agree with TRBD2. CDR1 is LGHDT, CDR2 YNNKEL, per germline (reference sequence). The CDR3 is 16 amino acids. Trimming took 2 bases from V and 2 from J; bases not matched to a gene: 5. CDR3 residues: CASSQLLAGPTDTQYF. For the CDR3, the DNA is TGTGCCAGCAGCCAATTACTAGCGGGCCCCACAGATACGCAGTATTTT.